The 24 T cell receptor beta chains below were found in one sample sequenced in a study of shared clonotypes between healthy human individuals. Sequencing used immunoSEQ multiplex PCR; TCRdb keeps in-frame clones, though not all of them. The data show 90,000 to 130,000 clones, 68% seen once. Sequenced input: memory CD8+ T cells sorted from blood. As to subset: CD45RO+ cells pooled with CCR7-negative TemRA cells. The receptors originated from a woman in her twenties or thirties in good health.

The rearrangement uses TRBV27 and TRBJ1-2; a possible D gene is TRBD1 (6 bases). CDR1 and CDR2 from the germline V gene are MNHEY and SMNVEV (reference sequence). The CDR3 totals 15 residues. V was pared by 6 bases and J by 8 bases, with 22 bases between. CDR3 coding DNA: TGTGCCAGCAGGGGCTCCAGGGGTAGGGTTGGGGGCTACACCTTC. This sequence encodes CASRGSRGRVGGYTF.

The chain joins TRBV19 to TRBJ1-6, with unresolved D. Trimming removed 6 bases at V and 10 bases at J, with 13 bases between. Germline CDR1 LNHDA, CDR2 SQIVND (reference sequence). There are 13 residues in the CDR3. CDR3 in amino acids: CASSLYLLSPLHF. The CDR3 DNA follows: TGTGCCAGTAGCCTCTACTTGTTGTCACCCCTCCACTTT.

This rearrangement joins TRBV5-6 to TRBJ1-2; D remains ambiguous. The germline gives CDR1 SGHDT, CDR2 YYEEEE. The CDR3 loop spans 16 amino acids. V lost 2 bases to trimming and J lost 3 bases, with 17 bases between them. The CDR3 bases are TGTGCCAGCAGCTTCCGCTGGGGAAGACTCGACTATGGCTACACCTTC. This codes for CASSFRWGRLDYGYTF.

This sequence joins TRBV4-1 and TRBJ2-1; TRBD1 matches at 8 bases. The CDR3 is 21 residues long. Per germline, CDR1 MGHRA and CDR2 YSYEKL. The V segment lost 1 base and the J segment 8 bases; nucleotides outside the gene matches: 25. CDR3 residues: CASSQGFEDRVSSPVEDEQFF. CDR3 bases: TGCGCCAGCAGCCAAGGATTTGAGGACAGGGTTTCTTCTCCCGTCGAGGATGAGCAGTTCTTC.

Only a few counts were recorded for this clone. V is TRBV19 and J is TRBJ1-5; D may be TRBD1 (6 bases). Per the germline V gene, CDR1 is LNHDA and CDR2 is SQIVND (reference sequence). V lost 9 bases and J 5 bases, leaving 20 bases between the germline ends. The CDR3 spans 15 residues. The CDR3, as DNA: TGTGCCAGCATTAGGGAGACAGGAGGCGATCAGCCCCAGCATTTT. It codes for CASIRETGGDQPQHF.

This clone was detected once. The chain has TRBV6-1 and TRBJ2-1, with 9 bases aligning to TRBD2. Germline lookup yields CDR1 MNHNS and CDR2 SASEGT. The CDR3 length is 15 residues. V lost 3 bases and J lost 8; bases outside the gene matches: 8. The CDR3, as DNA: TGTGCCAGCAGTGAGGAAGCGGGAGGAATCCATGAGCAGTTCTTC. Amino acids: CASSEEAGGIHEQFF.

The chain joins TRBV28 to TRBJ2-6, with TRBD1 matching 7 bases. Losses at the gene ends were 2 bases for V and 2 bases for J; bases not matched to a gene: 15. The V gene's germline CDR1 is MDHEN and CDR2 SYDVKM. The CDR3 has 20 residues. Here the CDR3 reads CASSLPNAWTGSPGANVLTF. The DNA of the CDR3 is TGTGCCAGCAGTTTACCCAATGCTTGGACAGGCAGCCCTGGGGCCAACGTCCTGACTTTC.

This chain uses TRBV7-2 with TRBJ2-7; TRBD2 agrees at 7 bases. V dropped 3 bases and J dropped 2; count of bases not matched to a gene: 7. In germline, CDR1 is SGHTA, CDR2 FQGNSA. CDR3 length equals 15 residues. CDR3 nucleotides: TGTGCCAGCAGCTTGGGGTCTAGCGGAGCCTACGAGCAGTACTTC. It encodes CASSLGSSGAYEQYF. Using reference TRBV7-2 and TRBJ2-7 for the parts outside the CDR3, the full variable domain is GAGVSQSPSNKVTEKGKDVELRCDPISGHTALYWYRQSLGQGLEFLIYFQGNSAPDKSGLPSDRFSAERTGGSVSTLTIQRTQQEDSAVYLCASSLGSSGAYEQYFGPGTRLTVT.

The chain is built from TRBV6-6 and TRBJ2-7, with D possibly being TRBD1 (5 bases). Trimming left V 5 bases short and J 3 bases short, with 20 bases between. CDR1 is MNHNY and CDR2 is SVGAGI in the germline V gene (reference sequence). The CDR3 totals 16 residues. Here the CDR3 reads CASSHQGATERYEQYF. In nucleotides, the CDR3 is TGTGCCAGCAGTCACCAAGGGGCCACCGAACGCTACGAGCAGTACTTC.

The CDR3 region has the DNA TGTGCCAGCAGCCGCAGGGGTCTAATGAACACTGAAGCTTTCTTT. Encoded protein: CASSRRGLMNTEAFF. The chain is built from TRBV5-4 and TRBJ1-1, with TRBD1 as a possible D gene (6 bases). With 4 bases removed from V and 0 bases from J, the gap between germline ends came to 13 bases. Germline V gene lookup returns CDR1 SGHNT and CDR2 YYREEE (reference sequence). The CDR3 runs to 15 residues.

This chain joins TRBV6-4 and TRBJ2-1; D is tentatively TRBD1 or TRBD2 (6 bases each). Germline CDR1 MRHNA, CDR2 SNTAGT. The CDR3 consists of 14 residues. The V end was cut by 2 bases, the J end by 10 bases, with 15 bases between. This CDR3 is CASSDGDNRGEQFF. CDR3 nucleotides: TGTGCCAGCAGTGACGGGGACAACCGGGGGGAGCAGTTCTTC.

The rearrangement uses TRBV14 and TRBJ2-3; TRBD2 matches 15 bases. Trimming took 2 bases from V and 2 from J; bases not matched to a gene: 8. This CDR3 comprises 19 residues. From germline, CDR1 is SGHDN and CDR2 FVKESK. The CDR3 sequence: CASSQNPGLAGGPTDTQYF. CDR3 DNA sequence: TGTGCCAGCAGCCAAAACCCGGGACTAGCGGGAGGACCCACAGATACGCAGTATTTT. Drawing the rest from reference TRBV14 and TRBJ2-3, the complete variable domain is EAGVTQFPSHSVIEKGQTVTLRCDPISGHDNLYWYRRVMGKEIKFLLHFVKESKQDESGMPNNRFLAERTGGTYSTLKVQPAELEDSGVYFCASSQNPGLAGGPTDTQYFGPGTRLTVL.

This clone has more than one count but fewer than ten. V gene TRBV2 combines with J gene TRBJ1-5; 7 bases line up with TRBD1. This CDR3 is built from 14 residues. J lost 5 bases, V lost 7 bases, and 8 bases had no gene match. Germline CDR1 is SNHLY and CDR2 is FYNNEI. CDR3 nucleotide sequence: TGTGCCAGCACGGACAGGTCCTATTATCAGCCCCAGCATTTT. The encoded protein is CASTDRSYYQPQHF.

This chain joins TRBV5-1 and TRBJ2-1, with D perhaps TRBD2 (6 bases). This CDR3 contains 14 residues. Per germline, CDR1 SGHRS and CDR2 YFSETQ. V was cut by 2 bases and J by 3 bases, with 9 bases left in between. CDR3 region: CASSFGGDYNEQFF. CDR3 in DNA: TGCGCCAGCAGCTTCGGCGGGGACTACAATGAGCAGTTCTTC.

The rearrangement links TRBV15 to TRBJ2-7; D is possibly TRBD1 or TRBD2 (6 bases each). The V gene lost 0 bases and the J gene lost 8 bases, with 8 bases spanning the gap. This CDR3 comprises 12 residues. The germline CDR1 and CDR2 sequences are LNHNV and YYDKDF (reference sequence). The CDR3 protein is CATSREGGKQYF. The CDR3 coding sequence is TGTGCCACCAGCAGAGAGGGGGGCAAGCAGTACTTC.

The chain has TRBV29-1 and TRBJ2-3, with a possible D match to TRBD2 (6 bases). CDR3 size: 12 residues. Looked up from germline, CDR1 is SQVTM and CDR2 is ANQGSEA. The ends were cut back, 4 bases at V and 2 bases at J, with 7 bases in the middle. The DNA of the CDR3 is TGCAGCGTTGGGGACTTCACAGATACGCAGTATTTT. Its protein product is CSVGDFTDTQYF.

Here the CDR3 DNA reads TGTGCCAGCAGCGACGACAGGGGATCGATCACTGAAGCTTTCTTT. Protein sequence: CASSDDRGSITEAFF. J is TRBJ1-1 and V is TRBV11-2; 8 bases align to TRBD1. The CDR3 loop spans 15 amino acids. J was trimmed by 4 bases and V by 5 bases; bases with no gene match: 9. Germline V gene data show CDR1 as SGHAT and CDR2 as FQNNGV.

The chain has TRBV25-1 and TRBJ2-4; TRBD1 might be the D (7 bases). Germline CDR1 reads MGHDK; CDR2 reads SYGVNS. The CDR3 has 18 residues. Trimming stripped 3 bases from V and 3 bases from J, with 21 bases between. The CDR3 here is CASSEDSKSQGGKNIQYF. In DNA, the CDR3 is TGTGCCAGCAGTGAGGACTCCAAATCTCAGGGGGGCAAAAACATTCAGTACTTC. The full variable domain, rest sourced from reference TRBV25-1 and TRBJ2-4, is EADIYQTPRYLVIGTGKKITLECSQTMGHDKMYWYQQDPGMELHLIHYSYGVNSTEKGDLSSESTVSRIRTEHFPLTLESARPSHTSQYLCASSEDSKSQGGKNIQYFGAGTRLSVL.

This clone turned up a few times. The chain has TRBV25-1 and TRBJ2-5; perhaps TRBD1 as D (6 bases). Per the germline V gene, CDR1 is MGHDK and CDR2 is SYGVNS. This CDR3 comprises 12 residues. V was shortened by 8 bases and J by 3 bases, with 10 bases between the two germline ends. The CDR3 here is CASSRGKETQYF. As DNA, the CDR3 is TGTGCCAGCTCGAGGGGGAAAGAGACCCAGTACTTC.

CDR3 residues: CASSLGHGGNYGYTF. As DNA, the CDR3 is TGTGCCAGCAGCTTAGGCCACGGGGGGAACTATGGCTACACCTTC. The chain is built from TRBV13 and TRBJ1-2, with D possibly matching TRBD1 (5 bases). Germline V CDR1 and CDR2: PRHDT, FYEKMQ (reference sequence). The ends were cut back, 0 bases at V and 2 bases at J, with 10 bases in the middle. The CDR3 extends over 15 amino acids.

The rearrangement uses TRBV27 and TRBJ2-7; no firm D call. This CDR3 has 15 amino acids. Per the germline V gene, CDR1 is MNHEY and CDR2 is SMNVEV (reference sequence). V shed 4 bases and J shed 2 bases, with 15 bases lying between them. Here the CDR3 reads CASSSTATLTYEQYF. As DNA, the CDR3 is TGTGCCAGCAGTTCGACTGCAACGTTAACCTACGAGCAGTACTTC.

In this sample, this clone turned up once. One base away lies a much larger clone, so this may be a sequencing read error. The chain joins TRBV25-1 to TRBJ2-7; D is possibly TRBD2 (7 bases). Germline V gives CDR1 MGHDK, CDR2 SYGVNS. This CDR3 comprises 18 residues. Between the trimmed V and J ends, which lost 5 bases and 7 bases, there was a span of 30 bases. The CDR3 here is CASSNPAGAGKGVGEQYF. CDR3 coding DNA: TGTGCCAGCAGTAACCCGGCGGGGGCTGGGAAGGGGGTAGGGGAGCAGTACTTC.

The rearrangement joins TRBV13 to TRBJ2-1, with TRBD2 identical over 8 bases. The CDR3 consists of 14 residues. V was pared by 5 bases and J by 9 bases, with 9 bases of the junction left unmatched. Germline values: CDR1 PRHDT, CDR2 FYEKMQ (reference sequence). CDR3 in DNA: TGTGCCAGCAGCCAGGAGGGACTAGAAGTTGAGCAGTTCTTC. Translated: CASSQEGLEVEQFF. The whole variable domain, filled in from reference TRBV13 and TRBJ2-1, reads AAGVIQSPRHLIKEKRETATLKCYPIPRHDTVYWYQQGPGQDPQFLISFYEKMQSDKGSIPDRFSAQQFSDYHSELNMSSLELGDSALYFCASSQEGLEVEQFFGPGTRLTVL.

The genes are TRBV11-2 and TRBJ1-1; D unresolved. The CDR3 totals 12 residues. The V gene lost 1 base and the J gene lost 7 bases, with 7 bases spanning the gap. Germline V lookup: CDR1 SGHAT, CDR2 FQNNGV. CDR3 sequence reads: CASSLVSVEAFF. CDR3 DNA: TGTGCCAGCAGCTTAGTATCCGTTGAAGCTTTCTTT.